The 15 T cell receptor beta chains below were found in one sample sequenced in a study of stem cell transplantation in POMP-related autoinflammatory disease. This table comes from immunoSEQ multiplex PCR, and its TCRdb copy is limited to in-frame clones, with some not included. The table records roughly 6,900 clones, 80% to 85% of them present only once. The sample was a CXCR5-defined cell subset from PBMCs. The receptors shown here come from a human donor in good health.

This sequence joins TRBV12-5 and TRBJ1-4, with D perhaps TRBD1 (6 bases). The CDR3 covers 14 residues. With 3 bases removed from V and 3 bases from J, the gap between germline ends came to 8 bases. Germline lookup yields CDR1 LGHNT and CDR2 FRNRAP. CDR3 nucleotide sequence: TGTGCTAGTGGTTTAGGACAGCCTAATGAAAAACTGTTTTTT. It translates to CASGLGQPNEKLFF.

This clone has a single count. The rearrangement links TRBV7-6 to TRBJ1-4, with 9 bases identical to TRBD1. Germline CDR1 reads SGHVS; CDR2 reads FNYEAQ. V was pared by 4 bases and J by 7 bases, with 4 bases of the junction left unmatched. The CDR3 totals 14 residues. The CDR3 sequence is CASSSGQGGEKLFF. The CDR3 DNA is TGTGCCAGCAGCTCGGGACAGGGTGGTGAAAAACTGTTTTTT.

The chain combines TRBV30 with TRBJ2-7; D might be TRBD1 or TRBD2, each matching 5 bases. There are 12 residues in the CDR3. Germline V gene sequence: CDR1 GTSNPN, CDR2 SVGIG (reference sequence). Trimming stripped 5 bases from V and 7 bases from J, with 15 bases between. CDR3 sequence (DNA): TGTGCCTGGGGGGACGGGCGGCAGGAGCAGTACTTC. Its translation is CAWGDGRQEQYF.

There are a few counts of this clone. The chain recombines TRBV11-1 with TRBJ1-1; D gene uncertain. Germline V gene data show CDR1 as SGHAT and CDR2 as FQDESV (reference sequence). With 4 bases removed from V and 1 base from J, the gap between germline ends came to 16 bases. This CDR3 is 16 amino acids long. The CDR3 is CASSSLFTGGNTEAFF. The CDR3 DNA reads TGTGCCAGCAGCTCCTTGTTTACGGGCGGGAACACTGAAGCTTTCTTT.

The genes are TRBV18 and TRBJ1-1; possible D gene TRBD1, 6 bases. V was shortened by 3 bases and J by 1 base, with 9 bases between the two germline ends. Germline assignment: CDR1 KGHSH and CDR2 LQKENI. The CDR3 is 14 residues long. CDR3 amino acids: CASSPQGRNTEAFF. CDR3 DNA sequence: TGTGCCAGCTCACCGCAGGGGCGGAACACTGAAGCTTTCTTT. Full variable domain (rest looked up from reference TRBV18 and TRBJ1-1): NAGVMQNPRHLVRRRGQEARLRCSPMKGHSHVYWYRQLPEEGLKFMVYLQKENIIDESGMPKERFSAEFPKEGPSILRIQQVVRGDSAAYFCASSPQGRNTEAFFGQGTRLTVV.

The J gene is TRBJ2-1, the V gene TRBV7-9; D is possibly TRBD2 (6 bases). The V end lost 1 base, the J end lost 8 bases, and 21 bases lay between the germline ends. Per the germline V gene, CDR1 is SEHNR and CDR2 is FQNEAQ (reference sequence). CDR3 length: 17 residues. CDR3 region: CASSLGGGRGPLYEQFF. The CDR3 DNA reads TGTGCCAGCAGCTTAGGGGGAGGACGGGGTCCTCTATATGAGCAGTTCTTC.

V usage is TRBV25-1 and J usage is TRBJ2-5; either TRBD1 or TRBD2 may fit D (6 bases each). V lost 2 bases to trimming and J lost 1 base, with 14 bases between them. In germline, CDR1 is MGHDK, CDR2 SYGVNS. This CDR3 is built from 16 residues. CDR3 protein: CASSEPRGSGQETQYF. In nucleotides, the CDR3 is TGTGCCAGCAGTGAACCCAGGGGTAGCGGCCAAGAGACCCAGTACTTC. Using reference TRBV25-1 and TRBJ2-5 for the parts outside the CDR3, the full variable domain is EADIYQTPRYLVIGTGKKITLECSQTMGHDKMYWYQQDPGMELHLIHYSYGVNSTEKGDLSSESTVSRIRTEHFPLTLESARPSHTSQYLCASSEPRGSGQETQYFGPGTRLLVL.

The chain links TRBV6-1 to TRBJ1-4; D not certain. Trimming cost V 2 bases and J 6 bases, with 16 bases left between them. Germline CDR1 is MNHNS and CDR2 is SASEGT. The CDR3 length is 16 residues. The CDR3 nucleotides read TGTGCCAGCAGTGAATCGAGGAGCAGGAAGGATGAAAAACTGTTTTTT. Translation: CASSESRSRKDEKLFF.

Only one count was recorded for this clone. The CDR3 sequence is CASSSSYGYTF. Written as DNA, the CDR3 is TGTGCCAGCAGTTCCTCCTATGGCTACACCTTC. V usage is TRBV28 and J usage is TRBJ1-2; D not certain. Germline V CDR1 and CDR2: MDHEN, SYDVKM. V was clipped by 4 bases and J by 4 bases, with 4 bases between them. CDR3 size: 11 residues.

The V gene is TRBV12-5, the J gene TRBJ1-5, with TRBD1 as a possible D gene (6 bases). In germline, CDR1 is LGHNT, CDR2 FRNRAP. Trimming cost V 7 bases and J 4 bases, with 11 bases left between them. This CDR3 has 13 residues. The CDR3 DNA is TGTGCTAGTGCTCAGGACAGAAATCAGCCCCAGCATTTT. Protein: CASAQDRNQPQHF.

This clone is a singleton in its sample. The chain joins TRBV27 to TRBJ2-3; D gene uncertain. There are 15 residues in the CDR3. Germline loops: CDR1 MNHEY, CDR2 SMNVEV (reference sequence). With 3 bases removed from V and 4 bases from J, the gap between germline ends came to 14 bases. CDR3 DNA sequence: TGTGCCAGCAGTTTGCAGAAAGTAGCAGCAGATACGCAGTATTTT. Amino acid sequence: CASSLQKVAADTQYF.

V usage is TRBV6-1 and J usage is TRBJ2-5; TRBD2 matches 9 bases. Germline V gene sequence: CDR1 MNHNS, CDR2 SASEGT. Trimming removed 8 bases from V and 2 bases from J; junction bases left unmatched: 9. This CDR3 region has 15 residues. Here the CDR3 reads CASAYSGSRQETQYF. The CDR3 coding sequence is TGTGCCAGCGCCTATAGCGGGAGTAGACAAGAGACCCAGTACTTC.

The chain recombines TRBV5-1 with TRBJ2-7, with 9 bases that match TRBD2. Germline assignment: CDR1 SGHRS and CDR2 YFSETQ. This CDR3 region has 14 residues. The junction had 5 bases not matched to a gene; V was cut back by 0 bases and J by 7 bases. CDR3 in amino acids: CASSLEREVGEQYF. The CDR3 nucleotides are TGCGCCAGCAGCTTGGAGCGGGAGGTGGGGGAGCAGTACTTC.

V gene TRBV11-2 combines with J gene TRBJ2-3, with 10 positions matching TRBD1. Germline-derived CDR1 and CDR2 are SGHAT and FQNNGV. The CDR3 runs to 17 residues. V was pared by 1 base and J by 2 bases, with 6 bases of the junction left unmatched. The CDR3 DNA is TGTGCCAGCAGCTTAGGAGGGACAGGGGTTCCCACAGATACGCAGTATTTT. Its translation: CASSLGGTGVPTDTQYF. Full variable domain (missing parts from reference TRBV11-2 and TRBJ2-3): EAGVAQSPRYKIIEKRQSVAFWCNPISGHATLYWYQQILGQGPKLLIQFQNNGVVDDSQLPKDRFSAERLKGVDSTLKIQPAKLEDSAVYLCASSLGGTGVPTDTQYFGPGTRLTVL.

The chain combines TRBV30 with TRBJ1-3; no firm D call. The CDR3 loop spans 13 amino acids. Germline-derived CDR1 and CDR2 are GTSNPN and SVGIG (reference sequence). Deletions cut 2 bases from V and 2 bases from J, with 7 bases between. In nucleotides, the CDR3 is TGTGCCTGGAGTAAGGGTCCTGGAAACACCATATATTTT. This sequence encodes CAWSKGPGNTIYF.